Listed below are T cell receptor beta chains from one sample, sequenced in a study of blood T cell repertoires in COVID-19. Generated by immunoSEQ multiplex PCR, the TCRdb table keeps only in-frame clones and is missing some. The data contain about 210,000 clones, over 75% of them singletons. Sequencing was carried out using PBMCs or T cells enriched from blood (not recorded which). Source of these receptors: a man aged 35 to 55 who had recovered from COVID-19. Each CDR3 is given with its conserved first and last residue. Fields, in order: D gene, clone size, V gene, J gene, CDR3 protein, CDR3 DNA. A D gene is named only where the DNA matches it firmly. Some rows have no size entry. The others give once, few or many, or a class for an expanded clone.

d_gene: .
abundance: .
v_gene: TRBV29-1
j_gene: TRBJ1-2
CDR3aa: CSVEDPKRYGYTF
CDR3nt: TGCAGCGTTGAAGACCCCAAGAGGTACGGCTACACCTTC

d_gene: TRBD1
abundance: .
v_gene: TRBV6-1
j_gene: TRBJ1-2
CDR3aa: CASSEMEHRGGYEGYTF
CDR3nt: TGTGCCAGCAGTGAAATGGAACACAGGGGAGGATATGAAGGCTACACCTTC

d_gene: .
abundance: few
v_gene: TRBV5-1
j_gene: TRBJ2-7
CDR3aa: CASSLSSSHRVQQYF
CDR3nt: TGCGCCAGCAGCCTGAGTAGTAGCCATCGGGTGCAGCAGTACTTC

d_gene: .
abundance: many
v_gene: TRBV7-9
j_gene: TRBJ1-2
CDR3aa: CASSLGQGQLYGYTF
CDR3nt: TGTGCCAGCAGCTTAGGCCAGGGGCAACTATATGGCTACACCTTC

d_gene: .
abundance: few
v_gene: TRBV6-5
j_gene: TRBJ1-1
CDR3aa: CASSKGLNTEAFF
CDR3nt: TGTGCCAGCAGTAAGGGACTTAACACTGAAGCTTTCTTT

d_gene: .
abundance: .
v_gene: TRBV3-1/TRBV3-2
j_gene: TRBJ1-5
CDR3aa: CASSQGANNQPQHF
CDR3nt: TGTGCCAGCAGCCAAGGGGCAAACAATCAGCCCCAGCATTTT

d_gene: TRBD1
abundance: .
v_gene: TRBV15
j_gene: TRBJ2-7
CDR3aa: CATSREGGQSTYEQYF
CDR3nt: TGTGCCACCAGCAGAGAAGGGGGACAGTCCACCTACGAGCAGTACTTC

d_gene: .
abundance: .
v_gene: TRBV9
j_gene: TRBJ2-3
CDR3aa: CASSGTGGRSLTDTQYF
CDR3nt: TGTGCCAGCAGCGGAACGGGGGGCCGATCTCTAACAGATACGCAGTATTTT

d_gene: .
abundance: .
v_gene: TRBV3-1/TRBV3-2
j_gene: TRBJ1-1
CDR3aa: CASSQRVVSMAFF
CDR3nt: TGTGCCAGCAGCCAACGGGTTGTCAGCATGGCTTTCTTT

d_gene: TRBD1
abundance: once
v_gene: TRBV30
j_gene: TRBJ1-2
CDR3aa: CAWRARDRGLEGYTF
CDR3nt: TGTGCCTGGAGAGCCCGGGACAGGGGGCTTGAGGGCTACACCTTC

d_gene: .
abundance: .
v_gene: TRBV4-2
j_gene: TRBJ2-1
CDR3aa: CASSQSLAEVSNEQFF
CDR3nt: TGTGCCAGCAGCCAATCCCTCGCGGAAGTATCCAATGAGCAGTTCTTC

d_gene: TRBD1
abundance: once
v_gene: TRBV5-6
j_gene: TRBJ2-3
CDR3aa: CASSLGPPGGRTDTQYF
CDR3nt: TGTGCCAGCAGCTTGGGCCCCCCAGGGGGACGCACAGATACGCAGTATTTT

d_gene: .
abundance: .
v_gene: TRBV2
j_gene: TRBJ2-7
CDR3aa: CASSPLHEQYF
CDR3nt: TGTGCCAGCAGTCCCCTCCACGAGCAGTACTTC

d_gene: .
abundance: .
v_gene: TRBV14
j_gene: TRBJ1-2
CDR3aa: CASSPQGIQHGYTF
CDR3nt: TGTGCCAGCAGCCCACAGGGTATTCAGCATGGCTACACCTTC

d_gene: .
abundance: once
v_gene: TRBV5-1
j_gene: TRBJ2-7
CDR3aa: CASSLRSRVNEQYF
CDR3nt: TGCGCCAGCAGCTTGCGATCCAGGGTCAACGAGCAGTACTTC

d_gene: TRBD2
abundance: .
v_gene: TRBV2
j_gene: TRBJ2-3
CDR3aa: CASGTTTDTQYF
CDR3nt: TGTGCCAGCGGGACTACCACAGATACGCAGTATTTT

d_gene: TRBD2
abundance: .
v_gene: TRBV5-4
j_gene: TRBJ2-1
CDR3aa: CASSSPQREEQFF
CDR3nt: TGTGCCAGCAGCTCCCCGCAGCGGGAAGAGCAGTTCTTC

d_gene: TRBD1
abundance: .
v_gene: TRBV29-1
j_gene: TRBJ1-5
CDR3aa: CSATKGQGQPQHF
CDR3nt: TGCAGCGCAACAAAGGGACAGGGTCAGCCCCAGCATTTT

d_gene: .
abundance: .
v_gene: TRBV2
j_gene: TRBJ2-5
CDR3aa: CASSGLGKGVQETQYF
CDR3nt: TGTGCCAGCAGTGGACTGGGAAAGGGGGTCCAAGAGACCCAGTACTTC

d_gene: TRBD2
abundance: .
v_gene: TRBV7-2
j_gene: TRBJ2-1
CDR3aa: CASTPSGLLGGEQFF
CDR3nt: TGTGCCAGCACCCCGTCGGGACTACTTGGGGGTGAGCAGTTCTTC

d_gene: TRBD2
abundance: few
v_gene: TRBV28
j_gene: TRBJ2-3
CDR3aa: CASSSFGSGDTDTQYF
CDR3nt: TGTGCCAGCAGTTCGTTTGGTAGCGGGGACACAGATACGCAGTATTTT

d_gene: TRBD1
abundance: few
v_gene: TRBV2
j_gene: TRBJ1-5
CDR3aa: CASSISQRDRRGNQPQHF
CDR3nt: TGTGCCAGCAGCATCTCTCAAAGGGACAGGAGGGGCAATCAGCCCCAGCATTTT

d_gene: .
abundance: .
v_gene: TRBV4-1
j_gene: TRBJ1-1
CDR3aa: CASSQMEGGKTEAFF
CDR3nt: TGCGCCAGCAGCCAAATGGAGGGGGGGAAGACTGAAGCTTTCTTT

d_gene: TRBD2
abundance: .
v_gene: TRBV5-6
j_gene: TRBJ2-1
CDR3aa: CASSLGTSGRSSYNEQFF
CDR3nt: TGTGCCAGCAGCTTAGGGACTAGCGGGAGGAGCTCCTACAATGAGCAGTTCTTC

d_gene: .
abundance: .
v_gene: TRBV18
j_gene: TRBJ2-4
CDR3aa: CASSSQTMRDIQYF
CDR3nt: TGTGCCAGCTCATCTCAGACAATGCGAGACATTCAGTACTTC

d_gene: .
abundance: .
v_gene: TRBV5-6
j_gene: TRBJ1-5
CDR3aa: CASSLLSGNQPQHF
CDR3nt: TGTGCCAGCAGCTTATTATCGGGGAATCAGCCCCAGCATTTT

d_gene: TRBD2
abundance: few
v_gene: TRBV24-1
j_gene: TRBJ2-1
CDR3aa: CATRKGSSRGKREGSYNEQFF
CDR3nt: TGTGCCACCAGAAAAGGGTCGAGCAGAGGGAAGCGGGAGGGGTCCTACAATGAGCAGTTCTTC

d_gene: .
abundance: .
v_gene: TRBV11-2
j_gene: TRBJ1-4
CDR3aa: CASSFGLGVEKLFF
CDR3nt: TGTGCCAGCAGCTTCGGACTAGGGGTTGAAAAACTGTTTTTT

d_gene: TRBD1
abundance: .
v_gene: TRBV27
j_gene: TRBJ1-5
CDR3aa: CASIPRGGRLSGQPQHF
CDR3nt: TGTGCCAGCATCCCTCGAGGGGGCAGACTCTCAGGTCAGCCCCAGCATTTT

d_gene: .
abundance: once
v_gene: TRBV5-1
j_gene: TRBJ1-2
CDR3aa: CASSLLTQNYGYTF
CDR3nt: TGCGCCAGCAGCCTCCTTACACAAAACTATGGCTACACCTTC

d_gene: TRBD1
abundance: .
v_gene: TRBV27
j_gene: TRBJ2-2
CDR3aa: CASRSYGTGETGELFF
CDR3nt: TGTGCCAGCAGATCCTACGGGACAGGAGAGACCGGGGAGCTGTTTTTT

d_gene: .
abundance: .
v_gene: TRBV7-9
j_gene: TRBJ1-2
CDR3aa: CASSPSGVYGYTF
CDR3nt: TGTGCCAGCAGCCCCTCGGGGGTCTATGGCTACACCTTC

d_gene: TRBD1
abundance: .
v_gene: TRBV5-6
j_gene: TRBJ1-2
CDR3aa: CASSSGTGAYGYTF
CDR3nt: TGTGCCAGCAGCTCGGGGACAGGGGCCTATGGCTACACCTTC

d_gene: .
abundance: .
v_gene: TRBV2
j_gene: TRBJ2-7
CDR3aa: CASSGGSSYEQYF
CDR3nt: TGTGCCAGCAGTGGTGGGAGCTCCTACGAGCAGTACTTC

d_gene: .
abundance: once
v_gene: TRBV4-1
j_gene: TRBJ1-2
CDR3aa: CASSQDSLRGGTYGYTF
CDR3nt: TGCGCCAGCAGCCAAGATAGCCTCCGGGGCGGGACCTATGGCTACACCTTC

d_gene: TRBD2
abundance: .
v_gene: TRBV11-2
j_gene: TRBJ2-3
CDR3aa: CASSTWGAGYGDTQYF
CDR3nt: TGTGCCAGCAGCACTTGGGGAGCGGGGTATGGAGATACGCAGTATTTT

d_gene: TRBD1
abundance: .
v_gene: TRBV2
j_gene: TRBJ1-4
CDR3aa: CASYRGFGEKLFF
CDR3nt: TGTGCCAGCTACAGGGGGTTTGGGGAAAAACTGTTTTTT

d_gene: .
abundance: .
v_gene: TRBV14
j_gene: TRBJ1-2
CDR3aa: CASSQTGGVNTF
CDR3nt: TGTGCCAGCAGCCAAACGGGCGGGGTAAATACCTTC

d_gene: .
abundance: .
v_gene: TRBV21-1
j_gene: TRBJ1-2
CDR3aa: CASSKARWDRVQYGYTF
CDR3nt: TGTGCCAGCAGCAAAGCGCGTTGGGACAGGGTTCAATATGGCTACACCTTC

d_gene: .
abundance: .
v_gene: TRBV29-1
j_gene: TRBJ2-1
CDR3aa: CSVDRGSSYNEQFF
CDR3nt: TGCAGCGTTGATAGGGGGAGCTCCTACAATGAGCAGTTCTTC

d_gene: TRBD1
abundance: .
v_gene: TRBV2
j_gene: TRBJ1-3
CDR3aa: CASSRWTGQGVSTNTIYF
CDR3nt: TGTGCCAGCAGTCGTTGGACCGGACAGGGAGTGTCGACGAACACCATATATTTT

d_gene: .
abundance: once
v_gene: TRBV18
j_gene: TRBJ1-5
CDR3aa: CASSPFVGDSSNQPQHF
CDR3nt: TGTGCCAGCTCACCATTTGTCGGGGACTCTAGCAATCAGCCCCAGCATTTT

d_gene: TRBD1
abundance: .
v_gene: TRBV29-1
j_gene: TRBJ1-1
CDR3aa: CSAGGTVNTEAFF
CDR3nt: TGCAGCGCCGGCGGGACAGTTAACACTGAAGCTTTCTTT

d_gene: .
abundance: .
v_gene: TRBV11-2
j_gene: TRBJ2-1
CDR3aa: CASSLAGTPYNEQFF
CDR3nt: TGTGCCAGCAGCCTGGCAGGAACCCCCTACAATGAGCAGTTCTTC

d_gene: TRBD2
abundance: .
v_gene: TRBV30
j_gene: TRBJ2-2
CDR3aa: CAWRGLADTGELFF
CDR3nt: TGTGCCTGGCGGGGACTAGCGGACACCGGGGAGCTGTTTTTT

d_gene: TRBD1
abundance: .
v_gene: TRBV5-4
j_gene: TRBJ2-1
CDR3aa: CASSFKGGFDEQFF
CDR3nt: TGTGCCAGCAGTTTTAAAGGGGGCTTTGATGAGCAGTTCTTC

d_gene: TRBD1
abundance: .
v_gene: TRBV19
j_gene: TRBJ1-6
CDR3aa: CASSIFSGTGSAPLHF
CDR3nt: TGTGCCAGTAGTATCTTCTCCGGGACAGGGAGCGCACCCCTCCACTTT

d_gene: .
abundance: .
v_gene: TRBV19
j_gene: TRBJ1-5
CDR3aa: CASSIDRRGNQPQHF
CDR3nt: TGTGCCAGTAGTATAGATCGGCGGGGAAATCAGCCCCAGCATTTT

d_gene: TRBD1
abundance: once
v_gene: TRBV2
j_gene: TRBJ1-1
CDR3aa: CARQGARTEAFF
CDR3nt: TGTGCCAGGCAGGGGGCGCGGACTGAAGCTTTCTTT

d_gene: TRBD2
abundance: .
v_gene: TRBV24-1
j_gene: TRBJ2-3
CDR3aa: CATSAAGEATDTQYF
CDR3nt: TGTGCCACCAGTGCGGCGGGAGAAGCTACAGATACGCAGTATTTT

d_gene: .
abundance: .
v_gene: TRBV19
j_gene: TRBJ1-2
CDR3aa: CASSIPSAGANYGYTF
CDR3nt: TGTGCCAGTAGTATCCCCTCGGCAGGGGCTAACTATGGCTACACCTTC

d_gene: TRBD1
abundance: .
v_gene: TRBV6-5
j_gene: TRBJ2-7
CDR3aa: CASMNRGRYEQYF
CDR3nt: TGTGCCAGTATGAACAGGGGCAGGTACGAGCAGTACTTC

d_gene: .
abundance: .
v_gene: TRBV3-1/TRBV3-2
j_gene: TRBJ1-5
CDR3aa: CASSSRGSDGRQPQHF
CDR3nt: TGTGCCAGCAGCTCCCGGGGATCGGATGGTAGACAGCCCCAGCATTTT

d_gene: TRBD1
abundance: .
v_gene: TRBV18
j_gene: TRBJ2-7
CDR3aa: CASSRDRQTEQYF
CDR3nt: TGTGCCAGCTCAAGGGACAGGCAAACCGAGCAGTACTTC

d_gene: TRBD2
abundance: .
v_gene: TRBV2
j_gene: TRBJ2-3
CDR3aa: CASSELALTSGTDTQYF
CDR3nt: TGTGCCAGCAGTGAACTGGCTTTGACTAGCGGCACAGATACGCAGTATTTT

d_gene: .
abundance: .
v_gene: TRBV24-1
j_gene: TRBJ1-2
CDR3aa: CATSDSRARGSGYTF
CDR3nt: TGTGCCACCAGTGATTCACGGGCAAGGGGCTCGGGCTACACCTTC